Listed here is a single TCR beta chain. Its antigen is unknown. The data are from a study of PD-1 blockade in classical Hodgkin lymphoma. Turning to the study itself: Patients had nivolumab dosed at 3 mg/kg, delivered intravenously every 2 weeks.

Findings and caveats of the study: Newly diagnosed patients reportedly trailed healthy donors in baseline TCR diversity. Baseline diversity was lower in partial responders and progressors than complete responders. Patients who began taking nivolumab under 1 year after ASCT were left out.

The patients all showed relapse after autologous stem cell transplantation, while their brentuximab vedotin exposure varied. Per the germline V gene, CDR1 is SEHNR and CDR2 is FQNEAQ (reference sequence). CDR3 length: 16 amino acids. V lost 5 bases, J lost 2 bases, and 16 bases lay in between. TCRdb's copy holds only in-frame clones and misses some; the assay was immunoSEQ multiplex PCR. In the table there are 6,000 to 7,500 clones, 84% of which are singletons. The source is a human donor with classical Hodgkin lymphoma. This chain uses TRBV7-9 with TRBJ2-1; D might be TRBD1 (6 bases). The input for sequencing was peripheral blood mononuclear cells (PBMCs), taken at baseline. As DNA, the CDR3 is TGTGCCAGCAGCACTGCCGGGACAACACCCTACAATGAGCAGTTCTTC. Encoded protein: CASSTAGTTPYNEQFF.